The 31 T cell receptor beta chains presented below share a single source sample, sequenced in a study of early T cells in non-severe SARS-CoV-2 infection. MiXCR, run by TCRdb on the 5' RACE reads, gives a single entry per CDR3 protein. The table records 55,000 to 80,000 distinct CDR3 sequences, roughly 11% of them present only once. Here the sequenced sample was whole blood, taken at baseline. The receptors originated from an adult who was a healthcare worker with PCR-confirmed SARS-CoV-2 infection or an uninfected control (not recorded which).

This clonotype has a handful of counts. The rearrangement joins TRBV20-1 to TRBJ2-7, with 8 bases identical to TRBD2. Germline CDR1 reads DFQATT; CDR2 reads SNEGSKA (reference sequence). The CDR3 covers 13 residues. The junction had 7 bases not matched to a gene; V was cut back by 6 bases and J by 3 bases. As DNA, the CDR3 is TGCAGTGCCGGGACTAGGGGACTCTACGAGCAGTACTTC. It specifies CSAGTRGLYEQYF.

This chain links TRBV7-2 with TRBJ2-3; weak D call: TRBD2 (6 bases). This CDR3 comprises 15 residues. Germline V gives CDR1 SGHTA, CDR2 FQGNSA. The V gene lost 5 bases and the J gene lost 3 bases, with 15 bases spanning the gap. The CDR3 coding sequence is TGTGCCAGCAGCGGAGGGCCGGGACGGACAGATACGCAGTATTTT. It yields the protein CASSGGPGRTDTQYF. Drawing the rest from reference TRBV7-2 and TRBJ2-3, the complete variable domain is GAGVSQSPSNKVTEKGKDVELRCDPISGHTALYWYRQSLGQGLEFLIYFQGNSAPDKSGLPSDRFSAERTGGSVSTLTIQRTQQEDSAVYLCASSGGPGRTDTQYFGPGTRLTVL.

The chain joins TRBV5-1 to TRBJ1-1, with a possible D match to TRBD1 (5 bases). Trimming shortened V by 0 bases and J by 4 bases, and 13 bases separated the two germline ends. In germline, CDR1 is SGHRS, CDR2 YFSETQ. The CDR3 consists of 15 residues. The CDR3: CASSLVTGSGTEAFF. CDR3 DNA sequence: TGCGCCAGCAGCTTGGTTACAGGTTCCGGCACTGAAGCTTTCTTT.

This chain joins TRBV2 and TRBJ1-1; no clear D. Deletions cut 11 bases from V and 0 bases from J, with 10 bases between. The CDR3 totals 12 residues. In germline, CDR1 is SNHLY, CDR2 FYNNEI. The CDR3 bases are TGTGCCGTGGGTGTCATGAACACTGAAGCTTTCTTT. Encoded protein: CAVGVMNTEAFF.

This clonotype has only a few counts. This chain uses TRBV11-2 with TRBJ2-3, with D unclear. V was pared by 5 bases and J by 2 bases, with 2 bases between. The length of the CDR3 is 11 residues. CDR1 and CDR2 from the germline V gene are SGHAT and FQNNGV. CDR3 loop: CASSPTDTQYF. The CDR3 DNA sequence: TGTGCCAGCAGCCCCACAGATACGCAGTATTTT.

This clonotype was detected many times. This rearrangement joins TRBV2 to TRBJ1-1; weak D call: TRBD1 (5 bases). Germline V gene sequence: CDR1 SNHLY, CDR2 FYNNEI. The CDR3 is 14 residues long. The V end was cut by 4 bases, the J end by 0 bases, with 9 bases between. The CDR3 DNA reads TGTGCCAGCAGTGGACAGATGATGAACACTGAAGCTTTCTTT. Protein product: CASSGQMMNTEAFF.

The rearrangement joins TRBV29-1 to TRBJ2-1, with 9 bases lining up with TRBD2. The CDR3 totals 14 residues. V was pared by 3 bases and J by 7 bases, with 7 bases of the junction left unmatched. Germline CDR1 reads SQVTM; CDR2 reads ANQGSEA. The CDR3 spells CSVERLAGINEQFF. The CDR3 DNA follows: TGCAGCGTTGAGAGGCTAGCGGGGATAAATGAGCAGTTCTTC.

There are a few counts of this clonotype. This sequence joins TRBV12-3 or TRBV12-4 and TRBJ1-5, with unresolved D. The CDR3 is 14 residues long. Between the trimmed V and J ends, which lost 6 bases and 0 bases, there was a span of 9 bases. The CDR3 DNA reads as TGTGCCAGCAGGGAGGGTCCTAGCAATCAGCCCCAGCATTTT. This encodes CASREGPSNQPQHF.

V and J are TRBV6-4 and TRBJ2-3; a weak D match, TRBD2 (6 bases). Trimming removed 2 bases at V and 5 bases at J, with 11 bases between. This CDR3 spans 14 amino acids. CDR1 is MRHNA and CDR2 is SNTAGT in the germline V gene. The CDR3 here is CASSDGGAGDTQYF. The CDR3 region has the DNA TGTGCCAGCAGTGACGGCGGGGCCGGAGATACGCAGTATTTT.

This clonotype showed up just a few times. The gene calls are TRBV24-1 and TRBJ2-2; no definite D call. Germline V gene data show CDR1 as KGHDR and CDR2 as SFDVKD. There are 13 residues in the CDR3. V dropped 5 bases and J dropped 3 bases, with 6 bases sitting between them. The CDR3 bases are TGTGCCACCAGTGTCTTTGACACCGGGGAGCTGTTTTTT. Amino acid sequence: CATSVFDTGELFF.

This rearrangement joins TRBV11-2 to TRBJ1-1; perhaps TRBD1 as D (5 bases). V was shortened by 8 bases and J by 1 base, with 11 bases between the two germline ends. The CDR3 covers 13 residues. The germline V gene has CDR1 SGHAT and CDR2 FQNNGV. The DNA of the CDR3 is TGTGCCAGCGGAGTAACAGGGAACACTGAAGCTTTCTTT. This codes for CASGVTGNTEAFF.

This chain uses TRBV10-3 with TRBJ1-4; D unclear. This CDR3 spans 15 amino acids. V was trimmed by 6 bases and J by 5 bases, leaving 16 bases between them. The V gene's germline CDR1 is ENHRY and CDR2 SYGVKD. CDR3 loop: CAISGPGLENEKLFF. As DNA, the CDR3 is TGTGCCATCAGCGGACCGGGCCTTGAAAATGAAAAACTGTTTTTT.

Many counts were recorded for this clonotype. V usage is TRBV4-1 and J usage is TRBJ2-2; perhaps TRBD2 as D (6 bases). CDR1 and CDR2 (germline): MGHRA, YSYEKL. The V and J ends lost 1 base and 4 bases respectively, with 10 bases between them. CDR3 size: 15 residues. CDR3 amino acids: CASSQGGLTTGELFF. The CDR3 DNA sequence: TGCGCCAGCAGCCAAGGAGGACTAACCACCGGGGAGCTGTTTTTT.

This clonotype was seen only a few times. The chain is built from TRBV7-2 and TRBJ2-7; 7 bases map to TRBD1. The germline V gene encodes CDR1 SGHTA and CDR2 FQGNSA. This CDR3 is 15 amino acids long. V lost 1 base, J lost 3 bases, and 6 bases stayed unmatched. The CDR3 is CASSLEGTANYEQYF. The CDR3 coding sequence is TGTGCCAGCAGCTTAGAAGGGACAGCGAACTACGAGCAGTACTTC.

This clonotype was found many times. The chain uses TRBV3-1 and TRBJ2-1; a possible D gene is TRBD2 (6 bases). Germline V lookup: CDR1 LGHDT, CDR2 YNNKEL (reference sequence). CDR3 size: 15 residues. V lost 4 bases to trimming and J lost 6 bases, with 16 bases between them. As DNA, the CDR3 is TGTGCCAGCAGCCGCCCCCGGAGAGCGGGCAATGAGCAGTTCTTC. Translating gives CASSRPRRAGNEQFF.

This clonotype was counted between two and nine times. The CDR3 sequence is CASSEWRGASEQFF. Here the CDR3 DNA reads TGTGCCAGCAGTGAATGGCGGGGGGCCTCTGAGCAGTTCTTC. V gene TRBV6-1 combines with J gene TRBJ2-1; 8 bases agree with TRBD2. Germline-derived CDR1 and CDR2 are MNHNS and SASEGT. The CDR3 runs to 14 residues. V lost 2 bases to trimming and J lost 9 bases; unmatched junction nucleotides: 6.

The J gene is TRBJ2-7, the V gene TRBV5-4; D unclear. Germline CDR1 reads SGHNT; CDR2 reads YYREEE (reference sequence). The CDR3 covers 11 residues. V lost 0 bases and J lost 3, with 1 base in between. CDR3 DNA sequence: TGTGCCAGCAGCTTGGACTACGAGCAGTACTTC. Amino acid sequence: CASSLDYEQYF.

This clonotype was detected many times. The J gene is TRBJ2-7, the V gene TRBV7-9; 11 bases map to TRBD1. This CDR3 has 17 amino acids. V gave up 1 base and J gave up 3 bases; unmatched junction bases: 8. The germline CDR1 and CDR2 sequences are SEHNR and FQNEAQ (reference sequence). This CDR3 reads CASSLVTPGQGDYEQYF. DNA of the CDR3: TGTGCCAGCAGCTTAGTCACCCCGGGACAGGGGGACTACGAGCAGTACTTC.

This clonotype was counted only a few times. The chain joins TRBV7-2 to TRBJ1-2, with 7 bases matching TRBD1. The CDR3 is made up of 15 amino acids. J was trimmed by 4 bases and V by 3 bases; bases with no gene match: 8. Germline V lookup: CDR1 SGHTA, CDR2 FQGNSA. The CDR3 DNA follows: TGTGCCAGCAGCTTTCCGACAGGGTCGGGCTATGGCTACACCTTC. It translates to CASSFPTGSGYGYTF.

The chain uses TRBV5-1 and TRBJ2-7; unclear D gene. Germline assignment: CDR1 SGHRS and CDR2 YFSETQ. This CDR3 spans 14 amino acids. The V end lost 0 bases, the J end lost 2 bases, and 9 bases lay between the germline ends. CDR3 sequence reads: CASSLDRRTYEQYF. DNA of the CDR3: TGCGCCAGCAGCTTGGATAGGAGAACCTACGAGCAGTACTTC. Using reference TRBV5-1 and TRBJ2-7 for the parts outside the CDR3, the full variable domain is KAGVTQTPRYLIKTRGQQVTLSCSPISGHRSVSWYQQTPGQGLQFLFEYFSETQRNKGNFPGRFSGRQFSNSRSEMNVSTLELGDSALYLCASSLDRRTYEQYFGPGTRLTVT.

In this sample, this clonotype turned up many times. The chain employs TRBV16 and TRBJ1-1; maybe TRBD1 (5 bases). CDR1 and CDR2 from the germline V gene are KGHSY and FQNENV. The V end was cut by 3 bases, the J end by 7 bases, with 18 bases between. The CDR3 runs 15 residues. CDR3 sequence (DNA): TGTGCCAGCAGCCACGAAGCGAGAGGGGAGGGTGAAGCTTTCTTT. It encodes CASSHEARGEGEAFF.

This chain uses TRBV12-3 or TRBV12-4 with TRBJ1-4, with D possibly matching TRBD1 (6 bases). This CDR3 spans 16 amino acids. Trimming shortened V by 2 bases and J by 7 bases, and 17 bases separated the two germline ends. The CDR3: CASSLRTGTLSEKLFF. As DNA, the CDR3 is TGTGCCAGCAGTTTAAGAACAGGGACTTTGAGTGAAAAACTGTTTTTT.

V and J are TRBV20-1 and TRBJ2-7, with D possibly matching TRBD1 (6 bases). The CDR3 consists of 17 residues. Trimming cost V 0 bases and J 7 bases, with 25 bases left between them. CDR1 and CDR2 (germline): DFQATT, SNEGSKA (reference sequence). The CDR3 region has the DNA TGCAGTGCTAGAGATAGTAGCGCCACTAAAGGGGGTCGAGAGCAGTACTTC. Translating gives CSARDSSATKGGREQYF.

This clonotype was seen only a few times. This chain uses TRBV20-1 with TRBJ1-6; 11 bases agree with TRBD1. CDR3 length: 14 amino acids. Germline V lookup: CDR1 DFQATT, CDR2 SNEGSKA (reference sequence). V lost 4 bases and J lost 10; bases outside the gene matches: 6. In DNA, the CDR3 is TGCAGTGCTAAACCCGGGACAGGGGGATCACCCCTCCACTTT. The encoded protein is CSAKPGTGGSPLHF.

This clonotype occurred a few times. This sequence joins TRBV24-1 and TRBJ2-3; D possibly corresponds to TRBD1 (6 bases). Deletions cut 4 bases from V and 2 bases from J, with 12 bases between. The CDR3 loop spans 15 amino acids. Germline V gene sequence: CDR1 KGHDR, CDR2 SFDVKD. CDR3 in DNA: TGTGCCACCAGTGACAACAGGGTCCCCACAGATACGCAGTATTTT. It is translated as CATSDNRVPTDTQYF.

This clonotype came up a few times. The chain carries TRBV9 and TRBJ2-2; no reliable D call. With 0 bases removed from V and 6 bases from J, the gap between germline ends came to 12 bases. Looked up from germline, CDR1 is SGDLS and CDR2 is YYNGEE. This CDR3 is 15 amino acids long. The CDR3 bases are TGTGCCAGCAGCGTAGGGAACGTCGAACCCGGGGAGCTGTTTTTT. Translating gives CASSVGNVEPGELFF.

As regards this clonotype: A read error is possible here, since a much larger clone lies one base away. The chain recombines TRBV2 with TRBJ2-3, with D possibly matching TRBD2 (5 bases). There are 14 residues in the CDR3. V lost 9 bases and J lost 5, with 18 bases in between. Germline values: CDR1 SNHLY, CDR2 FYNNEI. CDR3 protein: CARAAFREGDTQYF. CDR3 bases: TGTGCCAGGGCAGCGTTTCGAGAGGGAGATACGCAGTATTTT.

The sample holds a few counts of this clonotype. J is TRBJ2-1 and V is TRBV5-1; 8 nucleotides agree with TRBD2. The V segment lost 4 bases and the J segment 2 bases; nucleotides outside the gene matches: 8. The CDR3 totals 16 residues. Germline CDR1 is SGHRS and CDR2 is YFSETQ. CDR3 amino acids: CASSPSGRGTYNEQFF. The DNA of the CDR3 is TGCGCCAGCAGCCCTAGCGGGCGGGGGACCTACAATGAGCAGTTCTTC.

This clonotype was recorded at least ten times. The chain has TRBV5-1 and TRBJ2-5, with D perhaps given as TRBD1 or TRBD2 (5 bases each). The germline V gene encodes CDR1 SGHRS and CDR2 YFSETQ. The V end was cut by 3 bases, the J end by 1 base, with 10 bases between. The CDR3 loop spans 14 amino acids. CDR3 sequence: CASSSRGVQETQYF. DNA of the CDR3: TGCGCCAGCAGCTCGAGGGGTGTCCAAGAGACCCAGTACTTC.

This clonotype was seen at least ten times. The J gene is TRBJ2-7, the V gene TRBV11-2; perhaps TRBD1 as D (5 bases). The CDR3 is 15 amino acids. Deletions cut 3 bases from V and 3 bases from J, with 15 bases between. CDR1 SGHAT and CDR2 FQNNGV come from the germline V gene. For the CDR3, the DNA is TGTGCCAGCAGCTTCTTTCCTGTAGACAGCTACGAGCAGTACTTC. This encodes CASSFFPVDSYEQYF.

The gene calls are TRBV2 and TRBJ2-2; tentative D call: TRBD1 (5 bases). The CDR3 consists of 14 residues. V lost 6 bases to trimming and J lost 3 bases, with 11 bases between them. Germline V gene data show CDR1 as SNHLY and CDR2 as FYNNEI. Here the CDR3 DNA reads TGTGCCAGCAGCAAGGAACAGGACACCGGGGAGCTGTTTTTT. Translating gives CASSKEQDTGELFF.